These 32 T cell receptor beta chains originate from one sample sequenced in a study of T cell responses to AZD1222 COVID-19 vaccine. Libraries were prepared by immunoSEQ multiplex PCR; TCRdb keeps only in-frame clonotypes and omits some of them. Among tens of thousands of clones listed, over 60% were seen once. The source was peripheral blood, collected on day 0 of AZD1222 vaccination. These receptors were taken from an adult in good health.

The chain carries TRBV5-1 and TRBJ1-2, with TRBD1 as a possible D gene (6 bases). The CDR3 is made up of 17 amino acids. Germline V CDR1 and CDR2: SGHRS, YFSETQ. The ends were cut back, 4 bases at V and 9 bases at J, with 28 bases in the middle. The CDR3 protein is CASSLVLPGHPMRSYTF. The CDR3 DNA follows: TGCGCCAGCAGCCTAGTTTTACCGGGACATCCTATGAGGAGCTACACCTTC.

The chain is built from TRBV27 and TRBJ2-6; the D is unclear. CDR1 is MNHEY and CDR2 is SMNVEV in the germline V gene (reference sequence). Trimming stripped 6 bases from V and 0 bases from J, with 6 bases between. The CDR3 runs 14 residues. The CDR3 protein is CASRADSGANVLTF. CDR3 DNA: TGTGCCAGCAGGGCCGACTCTGGGGCCAACGTCCTGACTTTC.

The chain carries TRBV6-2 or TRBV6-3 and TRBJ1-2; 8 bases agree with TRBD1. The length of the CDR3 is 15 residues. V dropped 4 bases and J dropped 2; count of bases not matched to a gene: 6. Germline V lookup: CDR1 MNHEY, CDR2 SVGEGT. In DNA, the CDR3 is TGTGCCAGCAGTTCCCGGGACAGGAAAAACTATGGCTACACCTTC. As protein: CASSSRDRKNYGYTF.

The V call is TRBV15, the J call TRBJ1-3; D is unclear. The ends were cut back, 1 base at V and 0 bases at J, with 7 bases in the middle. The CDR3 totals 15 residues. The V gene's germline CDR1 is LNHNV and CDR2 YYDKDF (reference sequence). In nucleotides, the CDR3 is TGTGCCACCAGCAGAGCTGGGAGCTCTGGAAACACCATATATTTT. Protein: CATSRAGSSGNTIYF.

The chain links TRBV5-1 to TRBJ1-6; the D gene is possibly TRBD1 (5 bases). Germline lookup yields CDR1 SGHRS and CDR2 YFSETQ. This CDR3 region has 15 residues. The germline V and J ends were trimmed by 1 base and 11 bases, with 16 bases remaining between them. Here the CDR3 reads CASSLTGGGGPPLHF. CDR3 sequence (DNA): TGCGCCAGCAGCTTGACAGGCGGAGGCGGGCCACCCCTCCACTTT.

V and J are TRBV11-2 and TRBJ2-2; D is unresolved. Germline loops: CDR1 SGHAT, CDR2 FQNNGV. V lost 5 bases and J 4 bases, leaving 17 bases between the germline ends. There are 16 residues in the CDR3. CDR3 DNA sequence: TGTGCCAGCAGCCGGACGGGCACCACGGGCACCGGGGAGCTGTTTTTT. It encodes CASSRTGTTGTGELFF.

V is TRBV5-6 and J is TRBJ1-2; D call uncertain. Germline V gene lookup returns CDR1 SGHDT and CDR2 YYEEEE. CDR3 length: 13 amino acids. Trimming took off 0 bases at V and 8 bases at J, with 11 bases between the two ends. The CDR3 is CASSLARVGGYTF. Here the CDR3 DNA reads TGTGCCAGCAGCTTGGCGCGGGTGGGCGGCTACACCTTC.

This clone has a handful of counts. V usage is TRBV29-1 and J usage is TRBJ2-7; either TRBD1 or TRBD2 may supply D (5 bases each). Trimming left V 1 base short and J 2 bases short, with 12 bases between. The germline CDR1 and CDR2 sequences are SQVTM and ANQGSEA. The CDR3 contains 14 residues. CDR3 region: CSVEVGVVTYEQYF. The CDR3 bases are TGCAGCGTTGAAGTGGGGGTAGTAACCTACGAGCAGTACTTC.

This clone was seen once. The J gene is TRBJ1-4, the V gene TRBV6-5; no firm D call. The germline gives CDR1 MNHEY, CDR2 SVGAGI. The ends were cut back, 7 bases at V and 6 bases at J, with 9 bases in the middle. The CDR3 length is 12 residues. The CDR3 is CASMARHEKLFF. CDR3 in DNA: TGTGCCAGCATGGCCAGACATGAAAAACTGTTTTTT.

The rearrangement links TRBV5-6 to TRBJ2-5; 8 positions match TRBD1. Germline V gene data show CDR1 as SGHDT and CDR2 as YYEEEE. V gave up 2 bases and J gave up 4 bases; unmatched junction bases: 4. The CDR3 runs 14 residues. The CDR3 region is CASSFGQGVETQYF. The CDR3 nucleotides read TGTGCCAGCAGCTTTGGACAGGGCGTAGAGACCCAGTACTTC. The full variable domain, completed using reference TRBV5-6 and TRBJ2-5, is DAGVTQSPTHLIKTRGQQVTLRCSPKSGHDTVSWYQQALGQGPQFIFQYYEEEERQRGNFPDRFSGHQFPNYSSELNVNALLLGDSALYLCASSFGQGVETQYFGPGTRLLVL.

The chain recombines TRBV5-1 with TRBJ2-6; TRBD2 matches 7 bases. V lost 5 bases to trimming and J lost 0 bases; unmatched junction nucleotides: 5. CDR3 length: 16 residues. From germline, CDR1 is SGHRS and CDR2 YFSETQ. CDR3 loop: CASRVGGSSGANVLTF. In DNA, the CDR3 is TGCGCCAGCAGGGTGGGAGGGAGCTCTGGGGCCAACGTCCTGACTTTC.

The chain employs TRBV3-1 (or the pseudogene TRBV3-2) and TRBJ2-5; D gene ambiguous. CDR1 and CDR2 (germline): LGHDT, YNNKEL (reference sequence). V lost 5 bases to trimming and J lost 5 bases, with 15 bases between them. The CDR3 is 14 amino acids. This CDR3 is CASSDRLTGETQYF. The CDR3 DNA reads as TGTGCCAGCAGCGATCGGCTAACTGGGGAGACCCAGTACTTC.

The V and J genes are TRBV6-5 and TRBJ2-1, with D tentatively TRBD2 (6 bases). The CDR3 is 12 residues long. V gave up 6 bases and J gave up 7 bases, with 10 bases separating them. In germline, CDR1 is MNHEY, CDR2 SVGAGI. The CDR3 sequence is CASRPGRNEQFF. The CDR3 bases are TGTGCCAGCAGACCAGGGAGGAATGAGCAGTTCTTC.

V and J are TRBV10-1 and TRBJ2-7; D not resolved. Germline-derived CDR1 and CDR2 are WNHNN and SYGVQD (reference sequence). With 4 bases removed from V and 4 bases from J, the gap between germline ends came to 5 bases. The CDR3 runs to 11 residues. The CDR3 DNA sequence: TGCGCCAGCAGTGCCCATTACGAGCAGTACTTC. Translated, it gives CASSAHYEQYF.

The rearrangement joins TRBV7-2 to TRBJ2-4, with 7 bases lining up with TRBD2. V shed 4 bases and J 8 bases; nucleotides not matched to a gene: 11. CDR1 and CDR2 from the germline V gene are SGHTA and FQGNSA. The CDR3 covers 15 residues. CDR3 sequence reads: CASSSREGTGDIQYF. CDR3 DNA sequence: TGTGCCAGCAGCTCGAGGGAGGGCACGGGGGACATTCAGTACTTC.

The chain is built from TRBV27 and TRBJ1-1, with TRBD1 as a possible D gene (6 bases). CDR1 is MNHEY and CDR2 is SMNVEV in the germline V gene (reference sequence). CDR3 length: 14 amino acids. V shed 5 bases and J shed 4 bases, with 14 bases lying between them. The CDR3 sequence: CASSAIGGSTEAFF. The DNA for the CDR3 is TGTGCCAGCAGTGCGATAGGGGGAAGCACTGAAGCTTTCTTT.

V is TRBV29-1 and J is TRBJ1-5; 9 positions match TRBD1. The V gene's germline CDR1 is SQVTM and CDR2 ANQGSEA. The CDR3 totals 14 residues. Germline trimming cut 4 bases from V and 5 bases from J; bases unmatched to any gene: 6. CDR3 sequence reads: CSVVGTGFDQPQHF. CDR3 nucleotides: TGCAGCGTTGTAGGGACAGGGTTCGATCAGCCCCAGCATTTT.

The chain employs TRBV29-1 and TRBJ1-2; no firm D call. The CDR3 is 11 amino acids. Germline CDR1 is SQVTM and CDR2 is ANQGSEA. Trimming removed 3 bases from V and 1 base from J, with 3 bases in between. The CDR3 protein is CSVDNNYGYTF. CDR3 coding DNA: TGCAGCGTTGACAATAACTATGGCTACACCTTC. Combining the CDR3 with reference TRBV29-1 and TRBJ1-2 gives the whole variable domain SAVISQKPSRDICQRGTSLTIQCQVDSQVTMMFWYRQQPGQSLTLIATANQGSEATYESGFVIDKFPISRPNLTFSTLTVSNMSPEDSSIYLCSVDNNYGYTFGSGTRLTVV.

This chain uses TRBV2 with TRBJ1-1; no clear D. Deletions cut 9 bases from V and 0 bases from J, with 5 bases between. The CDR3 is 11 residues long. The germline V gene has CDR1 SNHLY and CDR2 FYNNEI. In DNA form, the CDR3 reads TGTGCCAGTACAGTGAACACTGAAGCTTTCTTT. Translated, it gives CASTVNTEAFF.

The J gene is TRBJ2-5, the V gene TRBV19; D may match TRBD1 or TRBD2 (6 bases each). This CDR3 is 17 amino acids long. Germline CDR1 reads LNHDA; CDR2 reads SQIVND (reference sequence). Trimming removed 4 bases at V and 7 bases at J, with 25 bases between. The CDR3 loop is CASSKGGRRPLSGTQYF. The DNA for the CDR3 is TGTGCCAGTAGTAAGGGGGGCCGGAGACCCCTTTCTGGGACCCAGTACTTC.

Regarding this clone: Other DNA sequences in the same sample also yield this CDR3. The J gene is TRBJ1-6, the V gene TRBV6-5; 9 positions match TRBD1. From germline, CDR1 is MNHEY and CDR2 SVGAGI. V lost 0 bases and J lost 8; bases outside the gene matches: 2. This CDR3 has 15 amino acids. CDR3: CASSYSRTGDSPLHF. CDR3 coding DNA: TGTGCCAGCAGTTACTCGCGGACAGGGGATTCACCCCTCCACTTT.

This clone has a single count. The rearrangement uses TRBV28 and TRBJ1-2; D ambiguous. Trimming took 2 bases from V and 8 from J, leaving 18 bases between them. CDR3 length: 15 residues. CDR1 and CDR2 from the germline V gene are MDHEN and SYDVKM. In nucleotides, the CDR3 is TGTGCCAGCAGTTTACCCCGACTGAAGGTAGGGGGCTACACCTTC. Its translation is CASSLPRLKVGGYTF.

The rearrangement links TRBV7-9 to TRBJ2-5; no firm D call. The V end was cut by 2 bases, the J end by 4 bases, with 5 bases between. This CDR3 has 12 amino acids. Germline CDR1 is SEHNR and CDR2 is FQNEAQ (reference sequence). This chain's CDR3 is CASSLMAETQYF. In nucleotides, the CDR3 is TGTGCCAGCAGCTTAATGGCAGAGACCCAGTACTTC. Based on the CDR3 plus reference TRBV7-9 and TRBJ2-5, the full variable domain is DTGVSQNPRHKITKRGQNVTFRCDPISEHNRLYWYRQTLGQGPEFLTYFQNEAQLEKSRLLSDRFSAERPKGSFSTLEIQRTEQGDSAMYLCASSLMAETQYFGPGTRLLVL.

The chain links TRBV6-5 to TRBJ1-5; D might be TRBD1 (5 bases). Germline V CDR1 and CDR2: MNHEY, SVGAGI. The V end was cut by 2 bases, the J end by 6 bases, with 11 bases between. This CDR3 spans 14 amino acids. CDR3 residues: CASSYVQGSQPQHF. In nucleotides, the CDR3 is TGTGCCAGCAGTTACGTGCAGGGCAGTCAGCCCCAGCATTTT.

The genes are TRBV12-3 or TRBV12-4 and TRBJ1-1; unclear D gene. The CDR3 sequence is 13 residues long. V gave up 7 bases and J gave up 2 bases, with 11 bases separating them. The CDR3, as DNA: TGTGCCAGCACGGAAGCCAGAAACACTGAAGCTTTCTTT. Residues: CASTEARNTEAFF.

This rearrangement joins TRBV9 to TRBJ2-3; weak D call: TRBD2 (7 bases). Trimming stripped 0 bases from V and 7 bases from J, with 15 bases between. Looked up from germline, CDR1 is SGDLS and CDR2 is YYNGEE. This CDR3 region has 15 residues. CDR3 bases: TGTGCCAGCAGCGTAGGTCGGGGGGCCCTGCATACGCAGTATTTT. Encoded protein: CASSVGRGALHTQYF. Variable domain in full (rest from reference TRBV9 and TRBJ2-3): DSGVTQTPKHLITATGQRVTLRCSPRSGDLSVYWYQQSLDQGLQFLIQYYNGEERAKGNILERFSAQQFPDLHSELNLSSLELGDSALYFCASSVGRGALHTQYFGPGTRLTVL.

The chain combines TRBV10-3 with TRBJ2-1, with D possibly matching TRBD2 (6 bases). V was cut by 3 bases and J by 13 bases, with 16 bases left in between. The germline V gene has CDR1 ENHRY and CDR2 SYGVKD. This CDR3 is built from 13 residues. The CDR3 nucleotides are TGTGCCATCAGTGACCCCTTCCGGGACTCACAGTTCTTC. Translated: CAISDPFRDSQFF.

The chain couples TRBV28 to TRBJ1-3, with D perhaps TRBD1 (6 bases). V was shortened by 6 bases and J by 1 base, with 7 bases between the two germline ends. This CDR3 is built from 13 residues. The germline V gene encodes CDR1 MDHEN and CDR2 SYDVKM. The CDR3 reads CASRTGSGNTIYF. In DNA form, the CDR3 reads TGTGCCAGCAGAACAGGGTCTGGAAACACCATATATTTT.

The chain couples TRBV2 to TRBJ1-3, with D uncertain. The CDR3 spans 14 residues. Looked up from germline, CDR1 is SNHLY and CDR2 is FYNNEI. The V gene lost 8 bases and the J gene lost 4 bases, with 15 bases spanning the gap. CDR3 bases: TGTGCCAGCCGTTCGGTAGCCGCAGGAAACACCATATATTTT. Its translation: CASRSVAAGNTIYF.

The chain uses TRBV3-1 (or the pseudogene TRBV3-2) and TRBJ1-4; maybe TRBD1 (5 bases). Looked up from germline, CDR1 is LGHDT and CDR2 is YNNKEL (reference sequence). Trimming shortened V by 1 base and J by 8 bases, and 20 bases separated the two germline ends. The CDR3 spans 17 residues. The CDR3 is CASSQVGGRGAEEKLFF. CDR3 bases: TGTGCCAGCAGCCAAGTGGGTGGTAGGGGAGCGGAGGAAAAACTGTTTTTT.

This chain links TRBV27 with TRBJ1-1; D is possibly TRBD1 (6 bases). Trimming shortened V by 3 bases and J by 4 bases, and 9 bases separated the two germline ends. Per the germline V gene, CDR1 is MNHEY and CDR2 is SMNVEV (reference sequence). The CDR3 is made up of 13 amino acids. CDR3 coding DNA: TGTGCCAGCAGTTTTCAGGACAGCACTGAAGCTTTCTTT. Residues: CASSFQDSTEAFF.

The CDR3 region has the DNA TGTGCCTGGAGAAGGGACACTATGAACACTGAAGCTTTCTTT. Its translation: CAWRRDTMNTEAFF. The J gene is TRBJ1-1, the V gene TRBV30, with D possibly TRBD1 on 6 matching bases. V was pared by 3 bases and J by 0 bases, with 11 bases between. This CDR3 contains 14 residues. The germline gives CDR1 GTSNPN, CDR2 SVGIG (reference sequence).